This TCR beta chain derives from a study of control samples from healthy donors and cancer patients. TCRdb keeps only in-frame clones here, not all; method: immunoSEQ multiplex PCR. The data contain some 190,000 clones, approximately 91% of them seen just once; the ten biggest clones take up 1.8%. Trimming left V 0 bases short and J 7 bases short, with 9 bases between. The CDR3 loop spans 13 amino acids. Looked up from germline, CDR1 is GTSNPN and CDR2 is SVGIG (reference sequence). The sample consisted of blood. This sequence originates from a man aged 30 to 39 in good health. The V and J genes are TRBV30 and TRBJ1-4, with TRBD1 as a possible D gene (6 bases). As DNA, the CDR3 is TGTGCCTGGAGTGTAAACAGGGCTGAAAAACTGTTTTTT. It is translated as CAWSVNRAEKLFF.